These 12 T cell receptor beta chains came from one sample sequenced in a study of cytomegalovirus exposure and HLA in healthy donors. The PCR contained 60 Vbeta and 13 Jbeta primers. Assay: immunoSEQ multiplex PCR; the TCRdb copy retains only in-frame clones and omits some. The table lists approximately 140,000 clones, 70% to 80% of them singletons. The source material was PBMCs. The receptors here all came from a man in his fifties in good health and CMV-seropositive.

This clone was seen a few times. The chain uses TRBV18 and TRBJ2-7; 10 positions match TRBD2. The length of the CDR3 is 14 residues. The germline CDR1 and CDR2 sequences are KGHSH and LQKENI. J gave up 8 bases and V 2 bases, and 6 bases lay outside the gene matches. CDR3 bases: TGTGCCAGCTCACCAAGAGGGACTAGCGATAAGCAGTACTTC. This gives the protein CASSPRGTSDKQYF.

V usage is TRBV18 and J usage is TRBJ2-5, with D perhaps TRBD2 (5 bases). This CDR3 spans 13 amino acids. Germline values: CDR1 KGHSH, CDR2 LQKENI. V was cut by 5 bases and J by 5 bases, with 12 bases left in between. CDR3 in amino acids: CASSTIREETQYF. CDR3 bases: TGTGCCAGCTCAACCATTAGGGAGGAGACCCAGTACTTC.

The gene calls are TRBV11-2 and TRBJ1-3; TRBD1 matches at 7 bases. CDR3 length: 18 amino acids. V dropped 2 bases and J dropped 0; count of bases not matched to a gene: 10. CDR1 is SGHAT and CDR2 is FQNNGV in the germline V gene. The CDR3, as DNA: TGTGCCAGCAGCTTATTAGGGCGGACAGGATACTCTGGAAACACCATATATTTT. Its protein is CASSLLGRTGYSGNTIYF. Looking up the rest from reference TRBV11-2 and TRBJ1-3 gives the full variable domain: EAGVAQSPRYKIIEKRQSVAFWCNPISGHATLYWYQQILGQGPKLLIQFQNNGVVDDSQLPKDRFSAERLKGVDSTLKIQPAKLEDSAVYLCASSLLGRTGYSGNTIYFGEGSWLTVV.

This rearrangement joins TRBV11-2 to TRBJ1-3; D not resolved. CDR3 length equals 15 residues. Germline V CDR1 and CDR2: SGHAT, FQNNGV. The germline V and J ends were trimmed by 5 bases and 6 bases, with 17 bases remaining between them. The DNA of the CDR3 is TGTGCCAGCAGCCTTTCACTTGGGCAGATAAACACCATATATTTT. This codes for CASSLSLGQINTIYF.

This rearrangement joins TRBV18 to TRBJ2-1; TRBD1 matches at 10 bases. CDR3 length: 15 residues. V trimming: 4 bases; J trimming: 2 bases; junction bases outside the gene matches: 2. Per the germline V gene, CDR1 is KGHSH and CDR2 is LQKENI. The CDR3 is CASSQGTGAYNEQFF. In nucleotides, the CDR3 is TGTGCCAGCTCACAAGGGACAGGGGCCTACAATGAGCAGTTCTTC.

The chain employs TRBV4-2 and TRBJ1-2, with 7 bases aligning to TRBD1. This CDR3 has 13 residues. CDR1 is LGHNA, CDR2 YNFKEQ, per germline. J gave up 8 bases and V 2 bases, and 5 bases lay outside the gene matches. CDR3 amino acids: CASSQIGTEGYTF. The CDR3 DNA reads as TGTGCCAGCAGCCAAATAGGGACAGAGGGCTACACCTTC.

V gene TRBV6-5 combines with J gene TRBJ1-1, with D maybe TRBD1 (6 bases). From germline, CDR1 is MNHEY and CDR2 SVGAGI. V shed 7 bases and J shed 4 bases, with 19 bases lying between them. The CDR3 extends over 15 amino acids. The CDR3 protein is CASNRASRGSTEAFF. Written as DNA, the CDR3 is TGTGCCAGCAACAGGGCCAGCAGAGGAAGCACTGAAGCTTTCTTT.

This sequence joins TRBV5-1 and TRBJ2-1; 8 nucleotides align to TRBD1. CDR1 is SGHRS, CDR2 YFSETQ, per germline. CDR3 length equals 15 residues. J gave up 7 bases and V 4 bases, and 10 bases lay outside the gene matches. CDR3 region: CASSPGQGGMNEQFF. For the CDR3, the DNA is TGCGCCAGCAGCCCAGGACAGGGAGGTATGAATGAGCAGTTCTTC.

The chain uses TRBV11-3 and TRBJ2-7; unclear D gene. CDR1 and CDR2 from the germline V gene are SGHNT and YENEEA. Trimming removed 0 bases from V and 4 bases from J, with 4 bases in between. The CDR3 loop spans 12 amino acids. Here the CDR3 reads CASSLEQYEQYF. CDR3 sequence (DNA): TGTGCCAGCAGCTTAGAACAGTACGAGCAGTACTTC.

The rearrangement joins TRBV18 to TRBJ1-1, with unresolved D. Germline V lookup: CDR1 KGHSH, CDR2 LQKENI. Trimming left V 6 bases short and J 1 base short, with 9 bases between. The CDR3 length is 13 residues. Here the CDR3 DNA reads TGTGCCAGCTCCCAACAGTGGAACACTGAAGCTTTCTTT. Its translation: CASSQQWNTEAFF.

The V and J genes are TRBV11-2 and TRBJ1-2, with 10 bases aligning to TRBD1. Germline V gene lookup returns CDR1 SGHAT and CDR2 FQNNGV. Losses at the gene ends were 5 bases for V and 3 bases for J; bases not matched to a gene: 3. The CDR3 consists of 14 residues. CDR3 DNA: TGTGCCAGCAGCGCGGGACAGGGGTACTATGGCTACACCTTC. The encoded protein is CASSAGQGYYGYTF.

This clone was counted between two and nine times. This chain joins TRBV11-2 and TRBJ2-7; 12 bases are shared with TRBD1. This CDR3 region has 15 residues. Looked up from germline, CDR1 is SGHAT and CDR2 is FQNNGV. The ends lost 5 bases at V and 8 bases at J; junction bases unmatched: 10. CDR3 in amino acids: CASSPDRDRGLQQYF. CDR3 nucleotides: TGTGCCAGCAGCCCCGACCGGGACAGGGGGCTACAGCAGTACTTC.